The present T cell receptor (beta chain) was sequenced within a study of CD8 T cells in ankylosing spondylitis. Study-level results: A motif in TCR beta, a set of fewer than ten highly homologous variants, appeared characteristic of ankylosing spondylitis blood. Some motif variants were previously reported in reactive arthritis synovial fluid and blood.

TCRdb processed the 5' RACE reads anew with MiXCR; each CDR3 protein has one entry. The sample holds some 840,000 distinct CDR3 sequences, 12% seen once. This clonotype has more than one count but fewer than ten. The antigen is unknown. Sequenced: blood, either unsorted or a sorted T cell fraction (not recorded which). This TCR was sampled from a male donor with ankylosing spondylitis.

This CDR3 reads CASSPDSTQETQYF. The CDR3 DNA follows: TGTGCCAGCAGTCCGGACAGTACCCAAGAGACCCAGTACTTC. V is TRBV7-2 and J is TRBJ2-5; a possible D gene is TRBD1 (6 bases). Per germline, CDR1 SGHTA and CDR2 FQGNSA. V was cut by 6 bases and J by 1 base, with 12 bases left in between. There are 14 residues in the CDR3.